A single sample is the source of the 28 T cell receptor beta chains below, sequenced in a study of PD-1 blockade in classical Hodgkin lymphoma. The patients all showed relapse after autologous stem cell transplantation, while their brentuximab vedotin exposure varied. The data were produced by immunoSEQ multiplex PCR, yet TCRdb's version contains in-frame clones alone and is incomplete. The top ten clones hold about a fifth of a sample with around 21,000 clones, around 68% of them seen once. Specimen: peripheral blood mononuclear cells (PBMCs), collected at baseline. These receptors all stem from a human donor with classical Hodgkin lymphoma.

The chain employs TRBV7-2 and TRBJ2-7, with TRBD2 matching 12 bases. V trimming: 5 bases; J trimming: 4 bases; junction bases outside the gene matches: 3. In germline, CDR1 is SGHTA, CDR2 FQGNSA. The CDR3 sequence is 14 residues long. The DNA of the CDR3 is TGTGCCAGCAGCCCTAGCGGGAGGGCTTACGAGCAGTACTTC. Translation gives CASSPSGRAYEQYF.

The chain links TRBV6-5 to TRBJ2-7; 7 nucleotides match TRBD1. Unmatched junction bases numbered 7, after V lost 2 bases and J lost 3 bases. CDR1 and CDR2 from the germline V gene are MNHEY and SVGAGI. CDR3 size: 15 residues. The CDR3 DNA reads TGTGCCAGCAGTTACGGGTTCGCAGGGGGCTACGAGCAGTACTTC. Residues: CASSYGFAGGYEQYF.

The rearrangement links TRBV5-1 to TRBJ1-6; 7 bases match TRBD1. Trimming cost V 5 bases and J 7 bases; bases outside gene matches: 12. The CDR3 is 16 residues long. The germline V gene has CDR1 SGHRS and CDR2 YFSETQ. CDR3 region: CASSETYRGGNSPLHF. DNA of the CDR3: TGCGCCAGCAGTGAAACGTACAGGGGAGGCAATTCACCCCTCCACTTT. The full variable domain, its missing parts supplied by reference TRBV5-1 and TRBJ1-6, is KAGVTQTPRYLIKTRGQQVTLSCSPISGHRSVSWYQQTPGQGLQFLFEYFSETQRNKGNFPGRFSGRQFSNSRSEMNVSTLELGDSALYLCASSETYRGGNSPLHFGNGTRLTVT.

V usage is TRBV7-2 and J usage is TRBJ1-4; 7 positions agree with TRBD1. V was clipped by 5 bases and J by 6 bases; unmatched bases: 6. Germline V lookup: CDR1 SGHTA, CDR2 FQGNSA. The length of the CDR3 is 14 residues. CDR3 sequence: CASSLRQGYEKLFF. The CDR3 nucleotides are TGTGCCAGCAGCCTTAGACAGGGTTATGAAAAACTGTTTTTT.

Concerning this clone: Other nucleotide sequences in the sample specify the same CDR3. The chain links TRBV4-1 to TRBJ1-6; D might be TRBD1 (5 bases). This CDR3 is 14 amino acids long. The V and J ends lost 0 bases and 7 bases respectively, with 7 bases between them. Germline CDR1 is MGHRA and CDR2 is YSYEKL. CDR3: CASSQDRGNSPLHF. CDR3 DNA sequence: TGCGCCAGCAGCCAAGATCGGGGGAATTCACCCCTCCACTTT.

On this clone: The same CDR3 arises from other DNA sequences in this sample as well. V gene TRBV11-2 combines with J gene TRBJ2-5; 7 bases agree with TRBD2. With 4 bases clipped from V and 5 bases from J, the junction kept 13 bases outside the gene matches. Germline values: CDR1 SGHAT, CDR2 FQNNGV. The CDR3 runs to 16 residues. The CDR3 loop reads CASSSFRTGRGETQYF. CDR3 bases: TGTGCCAGCAGCTCCTTCAGGACGGGGCGGGGGGAGACCCAGTACTTC.

This chain joins TRBV18 and TRBJ1-2; no firm D call. V shed 3 bases and J shed 8 bases, with 13 bases lying between them. The CDR3 loop spans 13 amino acids. The germline CDR1 and CDR2 sequences are KGHSH and LQKENI. In DNA, the CDR3 is TGTGCCAGCTCACCGAGCCCTTATGGCGGCTACACCTTC. Translated, it gives CASSPSPYGGYTF.

The chain combines TRBV20-1 with TRBJ1-1; tentatively, D is TRBD1 (6 bases). This CDR3 has 11 residues. Trimming left V 5 bases short and J 6 bases short, with 10 bases between. The germline V gene encodes CDR1 DFQATT and CDR2 SNEGSKA (reference sequence). The CDR3 nucleotides read TGCAGTGCTTCACAGGGCCCTGAAGCTTTCTTT. Translation gives CSASQGPEAFF.

The chain couples TRBV11-3 to TRBJ2-2, with D unclear. Germline CDR1 reads SGHNT; CDR2 reads YENEEA. This CDR3 is built from 14 residues. V was shortened by 3 bases and J by 4 bases, with 9 bases between the two germline ends. CDR3 in amino acids: CASSLSFLTGELFF. DNA for the CDR3: TGTGCCAGCAGCTTGTCATTCCTCACCGGGGAGCTGTTTTTT.

V is TRBV28 and J is TRBJ1-2; possibly TRBD1 for D (5 bases). This CDR3 has 14 residues. V shed 7 bases and J shed 7 bases, with 19 bases lying between them. CDR1 and CDR2 (germline): MDHEN, SYDVKM. The CDR3 coding sequence is TGTGCCAGCAAGGTTTCGGGGGAGGTGGGTGGCTACACCTTC. Its protein product is CASKVSGEVGGYTF.

Written as DNA, the CDR3 is TGTGCCAGCAGGCCTGGAACTCAAGAGACCCAGTACTTC. It codes for CASRPGTQETQYF. The chain joins TRBV27 to TRBJ2-5; D remains unclear. V was cut by 6 bases and J by 2 bases, with 10 bases left in between. The CDR3 extends over 13 amino acids. In germline, CDR1 is MNHEY, CDR2 SMNVEV (reference sequence).

V usage is TRBV5-1 and J usage is TRBJ2-1; the D is unclear. Looked up from germline, CDR1 is SGHRS and CDR2 is YFSETQ. Trimming left V 3 bases short and J 5 bases short, with 6 bases between. The CDR3 extends over 12 amino acids. The DNA for the CDR3 is TGCGCCAGCAGCTCAGGAAACAATGAGCAGTTCTTC. It translates to CASSSGNNEQFF.

Ten or more counts support this clone. This chain connects TRBV10-3 to TRBJ1-2; tentative D call: TRBD1 (6 bases). V was cut by 5 bases and J by 4 bases, with 11 bases left in between. CDR1 is ENHRY, CDR2 SYGVKD, per germline. This CDR3 is 13 amino acids long. The CDR3 DNA is TGTGCCATCAGTCCCGGACAGACCTATGGCTACACCTTC. This encodes CAISPGQTYGYTF.

V is TRBV10-3 and J is TRBJ2-7; TRBD2 aligns across 13 bases. The CDR3 consists of 19 residues. V trimming: 3 bases; J trimming: 1 base; junction bases outside the gene matches: 12. The germline V gene encodes CDR1 ENHRY and CDR2 SYGVKD. CDR3 amino acids: CAISDQTGTSGMGSYEQYF. CDR3 coding DNA: TGTGCCATCAGTGACCAAACCGGGACTAGCGGGATGGGATCCTACGAGCAGTACTTC.

The chain is built from TRBV10-2 and TRBJ1-1; D unresolved. This CDR3 is built from 11 residues. The V gene lost 10 bases and the J gene lost 3 bases, with 9 bases spanning the gap. Germline CDR1 is WSHSY and CDR2 is SAAADI. The CDR3 nucleotides are TGCGCCATTCGGAGGGACACTGAAGCTTTCTTT. Translated, it gives CAIRRDTEAFF.

The sample holds a few counts of this clone. This chain connects TRBV7-6 to TRBJ1-1; D possibly corresponds to TRBD1 (6 bases). V was pared by 2 bases and J by 0 bases, with 19 bases between. CDR1 and CDR2 from the germline V gene are SGHVS and FNYEAQ. The CDR3 runs 18 residues. CDR3 residues: CASSLRPADRQVNTEAFF. CDR3 nucleotide sequence: TGTGCCAGCAGCTTAAGGCCCGCCGATCGACAGGTGAACACTGAAGCTTTCTTT. Together with reference TRBV7-6 and TRBJ1-1, the CDR3 gives the full variable domain: GAGVSQSPRYKVTKRGQDVALRCDPISGHVSLYWYRQALGQGPEFLTYFNYEAQQDKSGLPNDRFSAERPEGSISTLTIQRTEQRDSAMYRCASSLRPADRQVNTEAFFGQGTRLTVV.

This sequence joins TRBV14 and TRBJ2-7; 12 bases line up with TRBD2. This CDR3 is built from 16 residues. Germline assignment: CDR1 SGHDN and CDR2 FVKESK. J lost 4 bases, V lost 1 base, and 5 bases had no gene match. CDR3 nucleotide sequence: TGTGCCAGCAGCCAAGCGATGCTAGCGGGGGGGTACGAGCAGTACTTC. Residues: CASSQAMLAGGYEQYF.

The V and J genes are TRBV19 and TRBJ2-1, with TRBD2 matching over 8 bases. V trimming: 6 bases; J trimming: 0 bases; junction bases outside the gene matches: 4. Per the germline V gene, CDR1 is LNHDA and CDR2 is SQIVND (reference sequence). The CDR3 contains 15 residues. The CDR3 nucleotides are TGTGCCAGTAGAATTAGCGGGAACTCCTACAATGAGCAGTTCTTC. It yields the protein CASRISGNSYNEQFF.

The chain links TRBV13 to TRBJ2-2; D is uncertain. V lost 5 bases, J lost 6 bases, and 13 bases lay in between. Germline lookup yields CDR1 PRHDT and CDR2 FYEKMQ (reference sequence). The length of the CDR3 is 14 residues. This chain's CDR3 is CASSPPRSSGELFF. The DNA for the CDR3 is TGTGCCAGCAGCCCCCCACGCAGCTCCGGGGAGCTGTTTTTT.

As DNA, the CDR3 is TGTGCCAGCAGTTTAGTGGCCAGGGGTTTTGGCTACACCTTC. Its protein is CASSLVARGFGYTF. This rearrangement joins TRBV28 to TRBJ1-2; TRBD1 might be the D (6 bases). From germline, CDR1 is MDHEN and CDR2 SYDVKM. Trimming pared 2 bases from V and 7 bases from J, leaving 14 bases between. This CDR3 has 14 amino acids.

V gene TRBV7-8 combines with J gene TRBJ2-5, with D uncertain. The CDR3 has 16 residues. Germline CDR1 SGHVS, CDR2 FQNEAQ. V was trimmed by 7 bases and J by 4 bases, leaving 22 bases between them. CDR3 in amino acids: CASTPRPITVRETQYF. The CDR3 DNA reads as TGTGCCAGCACTCCGAGACCTATAACGGTGAGAGAGACCCAGTACTTC.

The rearrangement uses TRBV28 and TRBJ1-1; tentatively, D is TRBD1 (5 bases). Trimming stripped 1 base from V and 11 bases from J, with 17 bases between. Germline loops: CDR1 MDHEN, CDR2 SYDVKM. The CDR3 length is 14 residues. CDR3 protein: CASSLLRQTTGAFF. Here the CDR3 DNA reads TGTGCCAGCAGTTTATTGCGACAGACCACTGGGGCTTTCTTT.

This clone was seen only once. CDR3 amino acids: CAISEGTGGLDTQYF. The CDR3 DNA reads TGTGCCATCAGTGAAGGGACAGGGGGGCTCGATACGCAGTATTTT. The J gene is TRBJ2-3, the V gene TRBV10-3, with TRBD1 identical over 11 bases. Germline V gene data show CDR1 as ENHRY and CDR2 as SYGVKD. Trimming cost V 3 bases and J 6 bases; bases outside gene matches: 5. This CDR3 has 15 residues.

The CDR3 sequence: CASSLWGRGETQYF. The CDR3 region has the DNA TGTGCCAGCAGTTTATGGGGGAGAGGGGAGACCCAGTACTTC. The chain is built from TRBV27 and TRBJ2-5, with D perhaps TRBD1 or TRBD2 (5 bases each). The CDR3 runs 14 residues. The V end lost 1 base, the J end lost 5 bases, and 11 bases lay between the germline ends. Germline V lookup: CDR1 MNHEY, CDR2 SMNVEV (reference sequence).

The chain recombines TRBV9 with TRBJ1-1; a possible D gene is TRBD1 (6 bases). V lost 1 base and J 1 base, leaving 11 bases between the germline ends. Germline values: CDR1 SGDLS, CDR2 YYNGEE. CDR3 size: 15 residues. The CDR3 loop is CASSVTGTRNTEAFF. CDR3 nucleotides: TGTGCCAGCAGCGTAACCGGGACAAGGAACACTGAAGCTTTCTTT.

CDR3 loop: CAWGEVTEAFF. CDR3 nucleotides: TGTGCCTGGGGCGAAGTAACTGAAGCTTTCTTT. The chain joins TRBV30 to TRBJ1-1; D is undetermined. Deletions cut 5 bases from V and 5 bases from J, with 9 bases between. The CDR3 runs to 11 residues. Germline values: CDR1 GTSNPN, CDR2 SVGIG (reference sequence).

The rearrangement uses TRBV2 and TRBJ2-1, with D perhaps matching TRBD2 (5 bases). Germline loops: CDR1 SNHLY, CDR2 FYNNEI. The CDR3 is 15 residues long. V dropped 7 bases and J dropped 4 bases, with 17 bases sitting between them. CDR3 in amino acids: CASTTSVTPYNEQFF. The CDR3 nucleotides read TGTGCCAGCACCACTAGTGTGACTCCATACAATGAGCAGTTCTTC.

The rearrangement links TRBV4-2 to TRBJ2-7; TRBD2 agrees at 13 bases. This CDR3 contains 16 residues. V shed 0 bases and J 3 bases; nucleotides not matched to a gene: 2. Per the germline V gene, CDR1 is LGHNA and CDR2 is YNFKEQ. CDR3 nucleotide sequence: TGTGCCAGCAGCCAAGAAGGGACTAGCGGGGACTACGAGCAGTACTTC. Translation gives CASSQEGTSGDYEQYF.